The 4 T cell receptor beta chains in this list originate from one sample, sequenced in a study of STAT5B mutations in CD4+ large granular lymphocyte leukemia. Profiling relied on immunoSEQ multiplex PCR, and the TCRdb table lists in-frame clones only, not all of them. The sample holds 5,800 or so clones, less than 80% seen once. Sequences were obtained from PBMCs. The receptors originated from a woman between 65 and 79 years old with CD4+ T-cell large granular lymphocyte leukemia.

The CDR3, as DNA: TGTGCCAGCAGTTCACAGGGAAACTATGGCTACACCTTC. Its translation is CASSSQGNYGYTF. V usage is TRBV27 and J usage is TRBJ1-2; D perhaps matches TRBD1 (6 bases). Trimming pared 4 bases from V and 2 bases from J, leaving 8 bases between. This CDR3 comprises 13 residues. Looked up from germline, CDR1 is MNHEY and CDR2 is SMNVEV (reference sequence).

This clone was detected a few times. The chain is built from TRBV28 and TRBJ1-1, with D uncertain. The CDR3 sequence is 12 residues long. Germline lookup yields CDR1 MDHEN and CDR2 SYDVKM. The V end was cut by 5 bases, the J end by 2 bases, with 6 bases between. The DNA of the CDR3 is TGTGCCAGCAGTCTCCAAAACACTGAAGCTTTCTTT. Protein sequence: CASSLQNTEAFF.

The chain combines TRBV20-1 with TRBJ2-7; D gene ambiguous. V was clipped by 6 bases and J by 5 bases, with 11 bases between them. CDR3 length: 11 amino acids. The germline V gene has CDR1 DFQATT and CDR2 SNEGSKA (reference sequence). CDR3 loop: CSATNRDEQYF. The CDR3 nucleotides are TGCAGTGCGACCAATAGGGACGAGCAGTACTTC.

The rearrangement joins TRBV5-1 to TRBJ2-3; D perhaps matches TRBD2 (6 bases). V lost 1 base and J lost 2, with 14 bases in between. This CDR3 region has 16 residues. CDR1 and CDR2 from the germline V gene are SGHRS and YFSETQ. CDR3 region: CASSLQRGRHTDTQYF. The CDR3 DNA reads TGCGCCAGCAGCTTGCAACGGGGGAGGCACACAGATACGCAGTATTTT.